The T cell receptor beta chain described here comes from a study of blood T cell repertoires in COVID-19. In the study overall: Acute and convalescent COVID-19 samples came from the United States, Italy and Spain. T cells, B-cell-depleted T cells, or PBMCs provided the cDNA or gDNA that served as material.

Per the authors' pipeline: Estimation of nucleated cell counts relied on the amplification of reference gene primers. The method was immunoSEQ multiplex PCR; TCRdb's version includes in-frame clones alone and lacks a portion of them. The V and J calls and clone size come from that table; D and trimming were worked out from the DNA. Of 70,000 to 95,000 clones listed, around 89% are singletons. In germline, CDR1 is SGDLS, CDR2 YYNGEE. V was clipped by 3 bases and J by 5 bases; unmatched bases: 9. This CDR3 has 16 amino acids. Seattle-derived patients entered the study during active infection and were followed longitudinally.

The V gene is TRBV9, the J gene TRBJ1-2; 11 bases line up with TRBD1. This sequence originates from a man between 45 and 60 years old with COVID-19, enrolled during active disease. The material sequenced was peripheral blood. CDR3 bases: TGTGCCAGCAGCGCGAGGGGACAGGGGGGAGAGTATGGCTACACCTTC. As protein: CASSARGQGGEYGYTF.